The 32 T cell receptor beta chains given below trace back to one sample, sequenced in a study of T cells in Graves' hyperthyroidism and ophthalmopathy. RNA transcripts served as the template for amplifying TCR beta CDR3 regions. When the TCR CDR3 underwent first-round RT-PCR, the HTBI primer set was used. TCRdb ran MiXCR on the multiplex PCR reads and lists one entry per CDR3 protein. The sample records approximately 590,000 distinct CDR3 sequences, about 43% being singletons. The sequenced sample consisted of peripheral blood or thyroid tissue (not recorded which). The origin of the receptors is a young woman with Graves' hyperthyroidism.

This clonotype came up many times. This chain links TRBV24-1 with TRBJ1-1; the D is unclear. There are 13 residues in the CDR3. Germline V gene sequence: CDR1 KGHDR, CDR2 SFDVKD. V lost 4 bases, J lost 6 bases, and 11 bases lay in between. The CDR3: CATSENDVAEAFF. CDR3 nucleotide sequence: TGTGCCACCAGTGAAAACGACGTCGCTGAAGCTTTCTTT.

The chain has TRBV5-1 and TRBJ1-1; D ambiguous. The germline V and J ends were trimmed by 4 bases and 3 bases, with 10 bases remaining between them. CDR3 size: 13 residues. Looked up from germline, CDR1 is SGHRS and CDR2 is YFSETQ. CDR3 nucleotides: TGCGCCAGCAGCGCCGGTGGGGACACTGAAGCTTTCTTT. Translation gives CASSAGGDTEAFF.

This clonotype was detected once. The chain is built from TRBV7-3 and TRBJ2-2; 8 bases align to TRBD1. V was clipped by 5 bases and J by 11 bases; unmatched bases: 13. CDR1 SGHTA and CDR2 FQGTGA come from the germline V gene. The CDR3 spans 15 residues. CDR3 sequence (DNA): TGTGCCAGCAGCCAGGCAAACTCAGGACAGGGTGAGCTGTTTTTT. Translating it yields CASSQANSGQGELFF.

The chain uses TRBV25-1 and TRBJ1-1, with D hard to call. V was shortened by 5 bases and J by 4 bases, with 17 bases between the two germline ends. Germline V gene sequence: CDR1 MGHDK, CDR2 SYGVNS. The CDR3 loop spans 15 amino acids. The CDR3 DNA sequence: TGTGCCAGCAGTTTAGAGGCCAGCTTGGGCACTGAAGCTTTCTTT. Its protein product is CASSLEASLGTEAFF. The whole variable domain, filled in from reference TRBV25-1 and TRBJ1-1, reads EADIYQTPRYLVIGTGKKITLECSQTMGHDKMYWYQQDPGMELHLIHYSYGVNSTEKGDLSSESTVSRIRTEHFPLTLESARPSHTSQYLCASSLEASLGTEAFFGQGTRLTVV.

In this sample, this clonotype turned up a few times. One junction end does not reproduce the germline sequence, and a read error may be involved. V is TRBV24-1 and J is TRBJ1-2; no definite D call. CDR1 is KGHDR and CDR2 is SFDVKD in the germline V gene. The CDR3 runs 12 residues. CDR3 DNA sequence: TGTGCCATCAGTGATTCGGGCTATGGCTACACCTTC. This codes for CAISDSGYGYTF.

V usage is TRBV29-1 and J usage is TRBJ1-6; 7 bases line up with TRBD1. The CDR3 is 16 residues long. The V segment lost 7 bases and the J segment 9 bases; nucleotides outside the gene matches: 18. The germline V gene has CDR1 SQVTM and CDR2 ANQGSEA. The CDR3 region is CSDTAGTAWWISPLHF. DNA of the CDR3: TGCAGCGACACCGCCGGGACAGCGTGGTGGATTTCACCCCTCCACTTT.

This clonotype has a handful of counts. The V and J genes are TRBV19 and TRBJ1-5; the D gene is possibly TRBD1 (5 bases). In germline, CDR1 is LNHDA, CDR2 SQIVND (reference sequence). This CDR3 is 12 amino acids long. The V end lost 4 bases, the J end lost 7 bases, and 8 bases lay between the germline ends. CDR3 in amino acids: CASSRGYQPQHF. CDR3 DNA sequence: TGTGCCAGTAGTAGGGGGTACCAGCCCCAGCATTTT. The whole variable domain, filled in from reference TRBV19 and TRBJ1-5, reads DGGITQSPKYLFRKEGQNVTLSCEQNLNHDAMYWYRQDPGQGLRLIYYSQIVNDFQKGDIAEGYSVSREKKESFPLTVTSAQKNPTAFYLCASSRGYQPQHFGDGTRLSIL.

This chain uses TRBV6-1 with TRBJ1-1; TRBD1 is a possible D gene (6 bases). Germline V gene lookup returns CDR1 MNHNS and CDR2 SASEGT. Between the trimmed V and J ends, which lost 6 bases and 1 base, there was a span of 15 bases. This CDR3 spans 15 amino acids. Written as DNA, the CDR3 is TGTGCCAGCAGCCACCTTAACAGGGAGAACACTGAAGCTTTCTTT. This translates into CASSHLNRENTEAFF.

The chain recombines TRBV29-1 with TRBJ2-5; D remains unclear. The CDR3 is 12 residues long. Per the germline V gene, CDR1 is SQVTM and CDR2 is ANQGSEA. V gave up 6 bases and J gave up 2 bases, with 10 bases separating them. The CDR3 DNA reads TGCAGCGTCCCCGTCGGGCAAGAGACCCAGTACTTC. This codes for CSVPVGQETQYF.

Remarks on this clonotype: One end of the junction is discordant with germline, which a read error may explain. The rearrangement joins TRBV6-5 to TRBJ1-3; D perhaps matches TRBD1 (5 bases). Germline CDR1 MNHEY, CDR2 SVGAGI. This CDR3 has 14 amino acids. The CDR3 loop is CAISYEGIGNTIYF. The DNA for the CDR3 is TGTGCCATCAGTTACGAGGGGATAGGAAACACCATATATTTT.

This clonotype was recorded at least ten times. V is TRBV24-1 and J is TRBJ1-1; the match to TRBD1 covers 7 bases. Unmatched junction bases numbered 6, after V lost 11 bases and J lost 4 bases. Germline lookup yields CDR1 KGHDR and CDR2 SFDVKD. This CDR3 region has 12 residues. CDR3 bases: TGTGCCAATCCACACAGGGGCACTGAAGCTTTCTTT. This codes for CANPHRGTEAFF.

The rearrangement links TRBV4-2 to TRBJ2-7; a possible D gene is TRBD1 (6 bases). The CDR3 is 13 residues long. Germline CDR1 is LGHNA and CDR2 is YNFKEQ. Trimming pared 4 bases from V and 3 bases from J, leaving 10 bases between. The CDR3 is CASSLMTGYEQYF. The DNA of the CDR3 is TGTGCCAGCAGCCTTATGACAGGCTACGAGCAGTACTTC.

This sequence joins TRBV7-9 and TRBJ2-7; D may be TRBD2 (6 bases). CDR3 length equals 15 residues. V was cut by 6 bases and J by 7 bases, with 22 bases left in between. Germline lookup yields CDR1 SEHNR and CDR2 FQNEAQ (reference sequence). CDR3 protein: CASSHPTVREREQYF. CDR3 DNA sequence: TGTGCCAGCAGTCACCCAACCGTCCGGGAGCGGGAGCAGTACTTC. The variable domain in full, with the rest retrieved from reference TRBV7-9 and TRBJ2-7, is DTGVSQNPRHKITKRGQNVTFRCDPISEHNRLYWYRQTLGQGPEFLTYFQNEAQLEKSRLLSDRFSAERPKGSFSTLEIQRTEQGDSAMYLCASSHPTVREREQYFGPGTRLTVT.

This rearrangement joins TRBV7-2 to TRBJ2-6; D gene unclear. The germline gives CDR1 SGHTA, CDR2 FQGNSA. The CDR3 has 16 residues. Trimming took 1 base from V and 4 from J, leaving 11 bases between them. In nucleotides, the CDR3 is TGTGCCAGCAGCTTAGGGCGGCCGAACGGGGCCAACGTCCTGACTTTC. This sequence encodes CASSLGRPNGANVLTF.

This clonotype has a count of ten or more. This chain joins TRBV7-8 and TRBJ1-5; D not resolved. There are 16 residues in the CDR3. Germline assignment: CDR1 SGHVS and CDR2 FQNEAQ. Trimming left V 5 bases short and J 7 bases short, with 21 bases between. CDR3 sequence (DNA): TGTGCCAGCAGCCTGGGAGGGCGCACTAATGTACAGCCCCAGCATTTT. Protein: CASSLGGRTNVQPQHF.

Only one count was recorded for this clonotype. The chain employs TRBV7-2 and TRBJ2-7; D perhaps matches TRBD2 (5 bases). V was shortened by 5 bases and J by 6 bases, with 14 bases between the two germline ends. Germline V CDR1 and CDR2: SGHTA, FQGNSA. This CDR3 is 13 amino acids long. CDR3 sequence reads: CASSRRGGSEQYF. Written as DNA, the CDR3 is TGTGCCAGCAGCCGGAGAGGAGGAAGCGAGCAGTACTTC.

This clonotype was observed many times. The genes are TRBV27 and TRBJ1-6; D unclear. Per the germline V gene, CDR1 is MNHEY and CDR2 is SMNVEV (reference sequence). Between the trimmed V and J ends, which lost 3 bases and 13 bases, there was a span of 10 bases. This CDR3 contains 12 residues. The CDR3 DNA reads TGTGCCAGCAGTTTCGCCCGTGAGCCCCTCCACTTT. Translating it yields CASSFAREPLHF.

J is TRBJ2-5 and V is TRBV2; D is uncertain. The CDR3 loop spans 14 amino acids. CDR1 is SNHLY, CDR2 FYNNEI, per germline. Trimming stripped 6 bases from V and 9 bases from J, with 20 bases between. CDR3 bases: TGTGCCAGCAGGCGCAGCGTTGTGTCTCAGCCCCAGTACTTC. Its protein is CASRRSVVSQPQYF.

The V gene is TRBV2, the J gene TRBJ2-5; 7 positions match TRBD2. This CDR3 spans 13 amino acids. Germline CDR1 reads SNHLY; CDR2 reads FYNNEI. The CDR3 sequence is CASKTSQQETQYF. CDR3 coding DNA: TGTGCTAGTAAGACTAGCCAACAAGAGACCCAGTACTTC.

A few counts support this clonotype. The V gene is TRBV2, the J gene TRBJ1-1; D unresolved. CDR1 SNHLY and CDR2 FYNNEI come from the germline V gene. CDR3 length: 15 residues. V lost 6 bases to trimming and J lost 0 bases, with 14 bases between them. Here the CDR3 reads CASSYGGALNTEAFF. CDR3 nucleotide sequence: TGTGCCAGCAGCTACGGAGGTGCGTTGAACACTGAAGCTTTCTTT.

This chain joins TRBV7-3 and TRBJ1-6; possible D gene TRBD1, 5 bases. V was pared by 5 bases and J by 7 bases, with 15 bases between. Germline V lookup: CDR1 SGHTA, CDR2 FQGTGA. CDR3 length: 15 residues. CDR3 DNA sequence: TGTGCCAGCAGCCCCGAACCCTCAGGGAATTCACCCCTCCACTTT. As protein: CASSPEPSGNSPLHF. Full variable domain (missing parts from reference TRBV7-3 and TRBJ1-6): GAGVSQTPSNKVTEKGKYVELRCDPISGHTALYWYRQSLGQGPEFLIYFQGTGAADDSGLPNDRFFAVRPEGSVSTLKIQRTERGDSAVYLCASSPEPSGNSPLHFGNGTRLTVT.

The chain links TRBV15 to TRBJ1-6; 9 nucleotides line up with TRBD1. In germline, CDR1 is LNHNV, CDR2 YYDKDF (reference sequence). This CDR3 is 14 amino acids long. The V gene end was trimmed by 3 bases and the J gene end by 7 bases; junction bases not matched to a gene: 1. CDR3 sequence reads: CATSSDRGNSPLHF. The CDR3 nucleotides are TGTGCCACCAGCAGTGACAGGGGGAATTCACCCCTCCACTTT.

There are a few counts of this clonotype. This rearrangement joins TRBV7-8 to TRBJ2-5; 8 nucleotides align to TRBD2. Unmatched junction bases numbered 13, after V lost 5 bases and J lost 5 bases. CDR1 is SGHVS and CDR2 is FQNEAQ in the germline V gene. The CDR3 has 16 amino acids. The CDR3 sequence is CASSPNGAGGGETQYF. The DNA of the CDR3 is TGTGCCAGCAGCCCAAATGGGGCGGGAGGCGGGGAGACCCAGTACTTC.

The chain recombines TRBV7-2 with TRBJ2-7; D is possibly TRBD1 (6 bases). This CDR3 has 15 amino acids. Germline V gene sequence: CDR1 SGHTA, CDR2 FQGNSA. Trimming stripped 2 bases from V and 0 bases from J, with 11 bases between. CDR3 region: CASSLRTVRSYEQYF. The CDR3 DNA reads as TGTGCCAGCAGCTTACGGACAGTCCGCTCCTACGAGCAGTACTTC. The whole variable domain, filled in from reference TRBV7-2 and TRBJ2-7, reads GAGVSQSPSNKVTEKGKDVELRCDPISGHTALYWYRQSLGQGLEFLIYFQGNSAPDKSGLPSDRFSAERTGGSVSTLTIQRTQQEDSAVYLCASSLRTVRSYEQYFGPGTRLTVT.

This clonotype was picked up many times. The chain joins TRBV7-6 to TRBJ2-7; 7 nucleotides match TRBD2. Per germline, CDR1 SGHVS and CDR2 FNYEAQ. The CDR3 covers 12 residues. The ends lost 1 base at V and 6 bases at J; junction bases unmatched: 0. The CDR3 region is CASSLGTSEQYF. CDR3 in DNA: TGTGCCAGCAGCTTAGGGACTAGCGAGCAGTACTTC.

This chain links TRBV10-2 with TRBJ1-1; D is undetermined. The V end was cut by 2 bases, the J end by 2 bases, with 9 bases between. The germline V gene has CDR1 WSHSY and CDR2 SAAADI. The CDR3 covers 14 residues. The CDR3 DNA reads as TGCGCCAGCAGTGAGCGAAATAAAAACACTGAAGCTTTCTTT. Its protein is CASSERNKNTEAFF.

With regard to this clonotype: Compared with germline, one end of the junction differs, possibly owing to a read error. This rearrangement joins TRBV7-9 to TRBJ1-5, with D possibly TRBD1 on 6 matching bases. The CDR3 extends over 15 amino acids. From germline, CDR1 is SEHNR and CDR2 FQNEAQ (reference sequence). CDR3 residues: CASSTFIQGGQPQHF. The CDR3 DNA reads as TGCGCCAGCAGCACATTCATACAGGGTGGACAGCCCCAGCATTTT.

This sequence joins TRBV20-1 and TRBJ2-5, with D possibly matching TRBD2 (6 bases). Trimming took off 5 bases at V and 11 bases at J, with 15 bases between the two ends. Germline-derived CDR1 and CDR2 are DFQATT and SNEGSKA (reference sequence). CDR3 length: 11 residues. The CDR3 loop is CSASSVTRQYF. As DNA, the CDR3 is TGCAGTGCTTCTAGCGTCACTCGACAGTACTTC.

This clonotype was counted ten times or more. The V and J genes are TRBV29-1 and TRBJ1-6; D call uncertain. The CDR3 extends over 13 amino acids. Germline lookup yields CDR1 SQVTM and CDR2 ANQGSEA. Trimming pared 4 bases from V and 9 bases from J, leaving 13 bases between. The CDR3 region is CSVGHSWGSPLHF. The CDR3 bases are TGCAGCGTTGGTCACTCCTGGGGTTCACCCCTCCACTTT.

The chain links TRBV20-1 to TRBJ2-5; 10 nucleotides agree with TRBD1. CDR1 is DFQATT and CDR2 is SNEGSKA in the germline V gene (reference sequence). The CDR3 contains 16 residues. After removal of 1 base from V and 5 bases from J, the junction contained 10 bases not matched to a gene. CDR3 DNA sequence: TGCAGTGCTAGAGTTAGCGGGACAGGGGCTGAGGAGACCCAGTACTTC. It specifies CSARVSGTGAEETQYF.

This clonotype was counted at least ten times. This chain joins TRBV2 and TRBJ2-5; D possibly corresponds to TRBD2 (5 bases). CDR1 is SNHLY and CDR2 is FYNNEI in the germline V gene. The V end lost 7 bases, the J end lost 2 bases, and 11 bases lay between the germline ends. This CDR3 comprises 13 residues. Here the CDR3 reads CASTGVTQETQYF. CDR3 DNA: TGTGCCAGCACCGGGGTCACACAAGAGACCCAGTACTTC.

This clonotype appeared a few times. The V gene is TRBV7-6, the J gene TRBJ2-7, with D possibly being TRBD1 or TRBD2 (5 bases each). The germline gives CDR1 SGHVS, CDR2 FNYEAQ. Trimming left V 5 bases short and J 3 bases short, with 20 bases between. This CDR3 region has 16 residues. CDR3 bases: TGTGCCAGCAGCGTAGAACAGGACGGAGGATACTACGAGCAGTACTTC. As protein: CASSVEQDGGYYEQYF.